This entry lists 18 T cell receptor beta chains sequenced from one sample in a study of blood T cell repertoires in COVID-19. TCRdb keeps only in-frame clones here, not all; method: immunoSEQ multiplex PCR. Here the sample spans about 270,000 clones, about 87% being singletons. The sequencing sample was made of peripheral blood. The receptors stem from a human donor in a cohort sampled during active COVID-19.

CDR3 bases: TGCGCCAGCAGACAACCGGGACTAGCGGTCAACAATGAGCAGTTCTTC. Translating gives CASRQPGLAVNNEQFF. The chain recombines TRBV10-2 with TRBJ2-1, with TRBD2 identical over 11 bases. Germline V gene sequence: CDR1 WSHSY, CDR2 SAAADI. The CDR3 runs 16 residues. V shed 6 bases, J shed 5 bases, and the junction held 9 bases outside the gene matches.

Concerning this clone itself: Other DNA sequences in the sample encode the same CDR3. The chain recombines TRBV9 with TRBJ1-6; possibly TRBD1 for D (6 bases). Germline V CDR1 and CDR2: SGDLS, YYNGEE. The V gene lost 0 bases and the J gene lost 2 bases, with 6 bases spanning the gap. The CDR3 spans 15 residues. In DNA form, the CDR3 reads TGTGCCAGCAGCGTAGCAGGGGCCTATAATTCACCCCTCCACTTT. Protein: CASSVAGAYNSPLHF.

Here the CDR3 reads CASSAVPGHSYEQYF. The DNA of the CDR3 is TGTGCCAGCAGCGCAGTCCCGGGACACTCCTACGAGCAGTACTTC. This chain connects TRBV11-2 to TRBJ2-7; tentative D call: TRBD1 (6 bases). The V gene lost 5 bases and the J gene lost 0 bases, with 14 bases spanning the gap. Germline CDR1 and CDR2: SGHAT and FQNNGV. The CDR3 length is 15 residues.

J is TRBJ1-2 and V is TRBV5-5; 8 bases are shared with TRBD1. Looked up from germline, CDR1 is SGHKS and CDR2 is YYEKEE (reference sequence). The CDR3 is 15 residues long. V was clipped by 0 bases and J by 8 bases; unmatched bases: 9. This chain's CDR3 is CASSLVAQGAGGYTF. The CDR3 DNA follows: TGTGCCAGCAGCTTGGTCGCTCAGGGGGCTGGAGGCTACACCTTC.

The V call is TRBV7-9, the J call TRBJ2-3, with D maybe TRBD2 (6 bases). With 1 base removed from V and 4 bases from J, the gap between germline ends came to 12 bases. CDR1 is SEHNR and CDR2 is FQNEAQ in the germline V gene (reference sequence). CDR3 length: 15 amino acids. The CDR3 bases are TGTGCCAGCAGCTTAGGCGGGACGGGGGCAGATACGCAGTATTTT. It encodes CASSLGGTGADTQYF.

The rearrangement joins TRBV6-2 or TRBV6-3 to TRBJ1-2; 7 positions agree with TRBD1. Germline V lookup: CDR1 MNHEY, CDR2 SVGEGT. Germline trimming cut 5 bases from V and 5 bases from J; bases unmatched to any gene: 5. CDR3 length: 13 amino acids. The CDR3 DNA reads TGTGCCAGCAGTGCCGGGACAGTTTATGGCTACACCTTC. The encoded protein is CASSAGTVYGYTF.

This clone turned up a few times. The genes are TRBV2 and TRBJ2-7, with 12 bases identical to TRBD2. This CDR3 spans 15 amino acids. V lost 5 bases to trimming and J lost 7 bases; unmatched junction nucleotides: 9. Germline values: CDR1 SNHLY, CDR2 FYNNEI. The CDR3 DNA is TGTGCCAGCAGTTTGACTAGCGGGAGAGGAGGGGAGCAGTACTTC. Amino acid sequence: CASSLTSGRGGEQYF.

The chain uses TRBV6-1 and TRBJ1-2, with a weak D call TRBD1 (5 bases). V lost 3 bases and J lost 5, with 16 bases in between. Germline CDR1 reads MNHNS; CDR2 reads SASEGT. The CDR3 runs 15 residues. The CDR3 loop is CASSEGLGTEYGYTF. CDR3 coding DNA: TGTGCCAGCAGTGAGGGGTTAGGGACTGAATATGGCTACACCTTC.

This sequence joins TRBV6-5 and TRBJ1-1; 7 bases match TRBD1. The length of the CDR3 is 14 residues. V was pared by 0 bases and J by 10 bases, with 8 bases of the junction left unmatched. Germline assignment: CDR1 MNHEY and CDR2 SVGAGI. The CDR3 nucleotides are TGTGCCAGCAGTTACTCGGCCGACAGGGTGGGAGCTTTCTTT. Amino acids: CASSYSADRVGAFF.

This rearrangement joins TRBV6-7 to TRBJ1-4; TRBD1 matches at 9 bases. TRBV6-7 is noted as an ORF with a role that remains uncertain. The trim removed 6 bases at V and 0 bases at J, leaving 17 bases unmatched. The CDR3 length is 20 residues. DNA for the CDR3: TGTGCCAGCAGCCGACCCCGCGGACAGGGGTTCTTAACAACTAATGAAAAACTGTTTTTT. Translated: CASSRPRGQGFLTTNEKLFF.

The J gene is TRBJ1-3, the V gene TRBV28; a possible D gene is TRBD1 (5 bases). Trimming took 2 bases from V and 2 from J, leaving 10 bases between them. Germline values: CDR1 MDHEN, CDR2 SYDVKM. This CDR3 is 15 amino acids long. CDR3 nucleotides: TGTGCCAGCAGTTTAAGATCCAGGGCTGGAAACACCATATATTTT. It yields the protein CASSLRSRAGNTIYF.

This clone was seen only once. The chain uses TRBV5-1 and TRBJ2-7; a possible D gene is TRBD2 (5 bases). CDR3 length: 15 amino acids. Germline V lookup: CDR1 SGHRS, CDR2 YFSETQ. Trimming left V 1 base short and J 7 bases short, with 18 bases between. The CDR3 protein is CASSLQAQPRGEQYF. The CDR3 DNA follows: TGCGCCAGCAGCTTGCAGGCTCAACCCCGGGGTGAGCAGTACTTC.

The rearrangement joins TRBV7-8 to TRBJ1-1; D remains ambiguous. The CDR3 contains 13 residues. The ends were cut back, 5 bases at V and 4 bases at J, with 11 bases in the middle. The germline V gene has CDR1 SGHVS and CDR2 FQNEAQ. Written as DNA, the CDR3 is TGTGCCAGCAGCCCTACCCGGGGCACTGAAGCTTTCTTT. Residues: CASSPTRGTEAFF.

The CDR3 DNA sequence: TGTGCCAGCAGCCCGGACAGGGGCCCGAGCGGGGAGCTGTTTTTT. Its translation: CASSPDRGPSGELFF. The chain is built from TRBV6-5 and TRBJ2-2, with 9 bases identical to TRBD1. CDR1 and CDR2 (germline): MNHEY, SVGAGI. The CDR3 covers 15 residues. V gave up 6 bases and J gave up 7 bases; unmatched junction bases: 9.

The gene calls are TRBV25-1 and TRBJ2-7, with 9 bases aligning to TRBD1. Per germline, CDR1 MGHDK and CDR2 SYGVNS. The J segment lost 5 bases and the V segment lost 3 bases, leaving 11 bases of the junction unmatched. The CDR3 spans 16 residues. CDR3 sequence: CASSDFGTGLRNEQYF. CDR3 sequence (DNA): TGTGCCAGCAGTGACTTTGGGACAGGGCTTCGGAACGAGCAGTACTTC.

This clone was detected a few times. The chain joins TRBV19 to TRBJ2-1; 7 nucleotides agree with TRBD1. The CDR3 has 15 residues. Germline lookup yields CDR1 LNHDA and CDR2 SQIVND (reference sequence). The J segment lost 0 bases and the V segment lost 5 bases, leaving 4 bases of the junction unmatched. The CDR3: CASSVGQNSYNEQFF. CDR3 nucleotide sequence: TGTGCCAGTAGTGTGGGACAGAACTCCTACAATGAGCAGTTCTTC.

The chain recombines TRBV2 with TRBJ2-7; 11 bases are a match to TRBD2. Trimming at V came to 6 bases and at J to 2 bases, leaving 3 bases not matched to a gene. CDR1 and CDR2 (germline): SNHLY, FYNNEI. The length of the CDR3 is 14 residues. In DNA, the CDR3 is TGTGCCAGCAGGGTAGCGGGGGGGCCCTACGAGCAGTACTTC. As protein: CASRVAGGPYEQYF.

The chain is built from TRBV7-9 and TRBJ1-1; TRBD1 matches at 9 bases. This CDR3 has 12 residues. Germline values: CDR1 SEHNR, CDR2 FQNEAQ (reference sequence). V gave up 3 bases and J gave up 14 bases; unmatched junction bases: 7. In DNA, the CDR3 is TGTGCCAGCAGCTTGGGACAGGGCTTCTCATTCTTT. As protein: CASSLGQGFSFF.